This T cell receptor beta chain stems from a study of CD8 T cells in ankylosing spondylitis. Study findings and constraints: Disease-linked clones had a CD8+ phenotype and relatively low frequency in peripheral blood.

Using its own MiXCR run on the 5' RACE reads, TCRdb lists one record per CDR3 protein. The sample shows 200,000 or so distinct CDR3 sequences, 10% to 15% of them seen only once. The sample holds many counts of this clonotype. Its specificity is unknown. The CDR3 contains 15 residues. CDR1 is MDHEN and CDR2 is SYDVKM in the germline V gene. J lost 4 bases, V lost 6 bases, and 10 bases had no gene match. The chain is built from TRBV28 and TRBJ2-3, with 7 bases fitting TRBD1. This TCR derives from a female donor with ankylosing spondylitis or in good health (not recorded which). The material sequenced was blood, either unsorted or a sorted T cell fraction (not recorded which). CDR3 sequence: CASRNRDRTPDTQYF. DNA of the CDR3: TGTGCCAGCAGGAACCGGGACAGAACACCAGATACGCAGTATTTT.